Each of the 3 T cell receptor beta chains below was sequenced from the same sample in a study of blood T cell repertoires in COVID-19. Method: immunoSEQ multiplex PCR; TCRdb's copy keeps in-frame clones and lacks some. The profile shows more than 350,000 clones, 70% to 90% of them singletons. The sample taken for sequencing was PBMCs or T cells enriched from blood (not recorded which). The receptors derive from a woman in her late teens or twenties who had been exposed to COVID-19.

This sequence joins TRBV6-1 and TRBJ2-7, with a tentative D call TRBD1 (6 bases). CDR3 length: 15 amino acids. Germline V gives CDR1 MNHNS, CDR2 SASEGT. Trimming stripped 0 bases from V and 2 bases from J, with 11 bases between. The CDR3 loop is CASSEAHRAPYEQYF. As DNA, the CDR3 is TGTGCCAGCAGTGAAGCCCACAGGGCACCCTACGAGCAGTACTTC.

A word on this clone: This sample also contains other DNA sequences that code for the same CDR3. The rearrangement uses TRBV7-9 and TRBJ2-7; TRBD1 is a possible D gene (6 bases). Germline-derived CDR1 and CDR2 are SEHNR and FQNEAQ (reference sequence). This CDR3 contains 13 residues. V was cut by 6 bases and J by 4 bases, with 13 bases left in between. The CDR3 region has the DNA TGTGCCAGCAGTCTCAGCAGGGGATACGAGCAGTACTTC. This gives the protein CASSLSRGYEQYF.

V gene TRBV3-1 (or the pseudogene TRBV3-2) combines with J gene TRBJ1-6, with D possibly being TRBD1 (5 bases). Germline V lookup: CDR1 LGHDT, CDR2 YNNKEL (reference sequence). This CDR3 has 14 amino acids. Trimming shortened V by 2 bases and J by 6 bases, and 8 bases separated the two germline ends. The CDR3 loop is CASSQRQSNSPLHF. In DNA form, the CDR3 reads TGTGCCAGCAGCCAACGACAGTCTAATTCACCCCTCCACTTT.